The T cell receptor beta chain under discussion was sequenced for a study of blood T cell repertoires in COVID-19. About the study: Samples representing acute and convalescent COVID-19 were sourced from the United States, Italy and Spain. From T cells, B-cell-depleted T cells, or PBMCs came the material, which was cDNA or gDNA.

CDR3 length equals 14 residues. CDR1 is MNHNY and CDR2 is SVGAGI in the germline V gene (reference sequence). The J segment lost 2 bases and the V segment lost 7 bases, leaving 5 bases of the junction unmatched. As handled by the study authors: Counts of nucleated cells, estimated from reference gene primer amplification, were obtained. The method was immunoSEQ multiplex PCR; TCRdb's version includes in-frame clones alone and lacks a portion of them. The D gene and trimming were derived from the DNA, and the V and J assignments and clone size from that table. The data hold around 140,000 clones, with 84% observed a single time. This clone was counted only a few times.

The sequencing sample was made of peripheral blood. This TCR came from a man in his thirties or forties with COVID-19, enrolled during active disease. The V gene is TRBV6-6, the J gene TRBJ1-5; the match to TRBD1 covers 7 bases. CDR3 sequence (DNA): TGTGCCAGCACGCGGCAGGGGGGCAATCAGCCCCAGCATTTT. This gives the protein CASTRQGGNQPQHF.